Below, 30 T cell receptor beta chains from the same sample are listed, as sequenced in a study of blood T cell repertoires in COVID-19. The method was immunoSEQ multiplex PCR; TCRdb's version includes in-frame clones alone and lacks a portion of them. The data hold some 300,000 clones, with about 90% observed a single time. Sequences were obtained from peripheral blood. The receptors derive from a woman between 35 and 50 years old with COVID-19, enrolled during active disease.

The V and J genes are TRBV6-2 or TRBV6-3 and TRBJ2-3; possible D gene TRBD1, 5 bases. From germline, CDR1 is MNHEY and CDR2 SVGEGT. V was pared by 4 bases and J by 2 bases, with 10 bases between. CDR3 length: 14 residues. The CDR3 DNA is TGTGCCAGCAGTTGGGGCAGCATCACAGATACGCAGTATTTT. Residues: CASSWGSITDTQYF.

The chain joins TRBV24-1 to TRBJ2-2; 10 bases are a match to TRBD2. The J segment lost 3 bases and the V segment lost 12 bases, leaving 6 bases of the junction unmatched. The CDR3 runs 14 residues. Germline V CDR1 and CDR2: KGHDR, SFDVKD. This CDR3 is CAAASGSDTGELFF. The CDR3 bases are TGTGCCGCCGCTAGCGGGAGTGACACCGGGGAGCTGTTTTTT.

This clone was seen once. The chain has TRBV25-1 and TRBJ1-4, with 9 bases lining up with TRBD1. The germline gives CDR1 MGHDK, CDR2 SYGVNS. The CDR3 has 15 residues. Unmatched junction bases numbered 5, after V lost 4 bases and J lost 5 bases. The CDR3 nucleotides are TGTGCCAGCAGTGTATCCGGGACAGGGAATGAAAAACTGTTTTTT. Encoded protein: CASSVSGTGNEKLFF.

The rearrangement links TRBV3-1 (or the pseudogene TRBV3-2) to TRBJ2-7, with 8 bases aligning to TRBD1. The length of the CDR3 is 14 residues. V shed 4 bases, J shed 3 bases, and the junction held 5 bases outside the gene matches. The germline V gene encodes CDR1 LGHDT and CDR2 YNNKEL (reference sequence). CDR3 sequence: CASSPTGEVYEQYF. The CDR3 DNA reads TGTGCCAGCAGCCCGACAGGGGAAGTCTACGAGCAGTACTTC.

V gene TRBV7-8 combines with J gene TRBJ1-1; 7 bases are a match to TRBD1. Germline CDR1 and CDR2: SGHVS and FQNEAQ. The V and J ends lost 6 bases and 5 bases, in that order; junction bases with no gene match: 3. The CDR3 totals 12 residues. CDR3 protein: CASSPTGTEAFF. CDR3 bases: TGTGCCAGCAGTCCGACAGGGACTGAAGCTTTCTTT. Full variable domain (missing parts from reference TRBV7-8 and TRBJ1-1): GAGVSQSPRYKVAKRGQDVALRCDPISGHVSLFWYQQALGQGPEFLTYFQNEAQLDKSGLPSDRFFAERPEGSVSTLKIQRTQQEDSAVYLCASSPTGTEAFFGQGTRLTVV.

CDR3 DNA: TGTGCCAGCAGCTTAATTGTGGGGAGTAGCTATGGCTACACCTTC. Translated, it gives CASSLIVGSSYGYTF. The genes are TRBV7-9 and TRBJ1-2; D is ambiguous. The germline gives CDR1 SEHNR, CDR2 FQNEAQ (reference sequence). V lost 2 bases and J 4 bases, leaving 14 bases between the germline ends. This CDR3 is built from 15 residues.

The sample holds one count of this clone. The chain combines TRBV9 with TRBJ1-3; 8 bases are shared with TRBD1. CDR1 is SGDLS and CDR2 is YYNGEE in the germline V gene. The V and J ends lost 0 bases and 3 bases, in that order; junction bases with no gene match: 11. The CDR3 contains 18 residues. This CDR3 reads CASSVASSQGAGGNTIYF. The CDR3 nucleotides are TGTGCCAGCAGCGTAGCTTCGTCCCAGGGGGCGGGTGGAAACACCATATATTTT. Looking up the rest from reference TRBV9 and TRBJ1-3 gives the full variable domain: DSGVTQTPKHLITATGQRVTLRCSPRSGDLSVYWYQQSLDQGLQFLIQYYNGEERAKGNILERFSAQQFPDLHSELNLSSLELGDSALYFCASSVASSQGAGGNTIYFGEGSWLTVV.

This sequence joins TRBV7-2 and TRBJ1-2; D is unclear. The CDR3 extends over 16 amino acids. The V and J ends lost 3 bases and 0 bases respectively, with 14 bases between them. Germline V gene data show CDR1 as SGHTA and CDR2 as FQGNSA. The CDR3 DNA is TGTGCCAGCAGCTTGTCCGCGGCCGCAGCTAACTATGGCTACACCTTC. This gives the protein CASSLSAAAANYGYTF.

The chain uses TRBV7-9 and TRBJ1-1, with TRBD1 matching over 7 bases. This CDR3 has 16 residues. V lost 5 bases and J lost 6; bases outside the gene matches: 15. CDR1 SEHNR and CDR2 FQNEAQ come from the germline V gene (reference sequence). The CDR3 DNA sequence: TGTGCCAGCAGCACCAATCCCGGGACAGAGGTCTCTGAAGCTTTCTTT. This gives the protein CASSTNPGTEVSEAFF. The full variable domain, rest sourced from reference TRBV7-9 and TRBJ1-1, is DTGVSQNPRHKITKRGQNVTFRCDPISEHNRLYWYRQTLGQGPEFLTYFQNEAQLEKSRLLSDRFSAERPKGSFSTLEIQRTEQGDSAMYLCASSTNPGTEVSEAFFGQGTRLTVV.

The chain recombines TRBV11-2 with TRBJ2-4, with TRBD1 matching 10 bases. CDR1 and CDR2 (germline): SGHAT, FQNNGV. The J segment lost 2 bases and the V segment lost 5 bases, leaving 9 bases of the junction unmatched. The CDR3 consists of 17 residues. CDR3 protein: CASSNPGQGLPKNIQYF. CDR3 in DNA: TGTGCCAGCAGCAATCCGGGACAGGGGTTGCCCAAAAACATTCAGTACTTC.

The chain is built from TRBV4-3 and TRBJ1-1; tentative D call: TRBD1 (5 bases). V lost 3 bases and J lost 1, with 12 bases in between. The germline V gene encodes CDR1 LGHNA and CDR2 YSLEER. This CDR3 has 15 amino acids. The CDR3 DNA reads TGCGCCAGCAGCCAGGGGGGGGGAAGGAACACTGAAGCTTTCTTT. Its translation: CASSQGGGRNTEAFF.

The rearrangement links TRBV28 to TRBJ2-3; 7 bases align to TRBD1. This CDR3 comprises 17 residues. CDR1 MDHEN and CDR2 SYDVKM come from the germline V gene. Trimming took 5 bases from V and 0 from J; bases not matched to a gene: 11. The CDR3, as DNA: TGTGCCAGCAGTATTCCTCCGGACAGGCCGAGCACAGATACGCAGTATTTT. Residues: CASSIPPDRPSTDTQYF.

J is TRBJ2-1 and V is TRBV7-2, with D unresolved. CDR3 length equals 14 residues. The V end was cut by 2 bases, the J end by 9 bases, with 14 bases between. Germline V gene sequence: CDR1 SGHTA, CDR2 FQGNSA. In DNA, the CDR3 is TGTGCCAGCAGCTTAAATGCTGGGCTCTTTGAGCAGTTCTTC. Translated, it gives CASSLNAGLFEQFF. The full variable domain, rest sourced from reference TRBV7-2 and TRBJ2-1, is GAGVSQSPSNKVTEKGKDVELRCDPISGHTALYWYRQSLGQGLEFLIYFQGNSAPDKSGLPSDRFSAERTGGSVSTLTIQRTQQEDSAVYLCASSLNAGLFEQFFGPGTRLTVL.

Details on this clone: This specimen includes other DNA sequences encoding the same CDR3. The CDR3 DNA reads as TGTGCCAGCAGGCAGGGTAATGAAAAACTGTTTTTT. It encodes CASRQGNEKLFF. The J gene is TRBJ1-4, the V gene TRBV28, with D tentatively TRBD1 (5 bases). V lost 6 bases, J lost 4 bases, and 6 bases lay in between. Germline V lookup: CDR1 MDHEN, CDR2 SYDVKM. The CDR3 sequence is 12 residues long.

Only a few counts were recorded for this clone. The chain carries TRBV29-1 and TRBJ1-1, with 12 bases lining up with TRBD1. The CDR3 covers 16 residues. The germline V gene encodes CDR1 SQVTM and CDR2 ANQGSEA. The V gene end was trimmed by 6 bases and the J gene end by 0 bases; junction bases not matched to a gene: 8. The CDR3 is CSVPGTGGFMNTEAFF. CDR3 nucleotides: TGCAGCGTACCTGGGACAGGGGGCTTTATGAACACTGAAGCTTTCTTT. The complete variable domain, with remaining parts taken from reference TRBV29-1 and TRBJ1-1, reads SAVISQKPSRDICQRGTSLTIQCQVDSQVTMMFWYRQQPGQSLTLIATANQGSEATYESGFVIDKFPISRPNLTFSTLTVSNMSPEDSSIYLCSVPGTGGFMNTEAFFGQGTRLTVV.

V and J are TRBV20-1 and TRBJ1-1; tentatively, D is TRBD1 (6 bases). CDR1 is DFQATT and CDR2 is SNEGSKA in the germline V gene (reference sequence). Trimming shortened V by 6 bases and J by 8 bases, and 13 bases separated the two germline ends. CDR3 length equals 11 residues. CDR3 coding DNA: TGCAGTGCCCGAAGGGGGGGCGAAGCTTTCTTT. It yields the protein CSARRGGEAFF.

This clone turned up a few times. The rearrangement joins TRBV15 to TRBJ2-7; maybe TRBD1 (7 bases). CDR1 and CDR2 from the germline V gene are LNHNV and YYDKDF (reference sequence). The CDR3 runs 14 residues. Deletions cut 4 bases from V and 7 bases from J, with 17 bases between. CDR3 region: CATSTRQTGREQYF. CDR3 bases: TGTGCCACCAGCACCCGCCAGACAGGGAGGGAGCAGTACTTC.

The rearrangement uses TRBV9 and TRBJ2-3; 8 bases align to TRBD1. The CDR3 is 16 amino acids. Trimming removed 3 bases from V and 6 bases from J; junction bases left unmatched: 12. The germline V gene encodes CDR1 SGDLS and CDR2 YYNGEE. The CDR3 loop is CASSDYSGQGEDTQYF. The CDR3 DNA follows: TGTGCCAGCAGCGACTACTCAGGACAGGGCGAGGATACGCAGTATTTT.

The chain uses TRBV27 and TRBJ2-1; the match to TRBD2 covers 12 bases. V shed 4 bases, J shed 9 bases, and the junction held 10 bases outside the gene matches. CDR1 is MNHEY, CDR2 SMNVEV, per germline (reference sequence). The CDR3 extends over 16 amino acids. CDR3 in amino acids: CASSSKTSGSMGEQFF. The CDR3 coding sequence is TGTGCCAGCAGTTCCAAGACTAGCGGGAGCATGGGTGAGCAGTTCTTC.

The rearrangement links TRBV27 to TRBJ2-2, with a weak D call TRBD2 (5 bases). Germline CDR1 MNHEY, CDR2 SMNVEV (reference sequence). Deletions cut 7 bases from V and 8 bases from J, with 11 bases between. The CDR3 is 12 residues long. This chain's CDR3 is CASTLEGGELFF. Here the CDR3 DNA reads TGTGCCAGCACCCTCGAGGGTGGGGAGCTGTTTTTT.

This chain uses TRBV11-3 with TRBJ2-2; TRBD1 might be the D (6 bases). Germline V gives CDR1 SGHNT, CDR2 YENEEA. CDR3 length: 13 residues. V shed 1 base and J shed 13 bases, with 13 bases lying between them. CDR3 protein: CASSLAGDRGLFF. As DNA, the CDR3 is TGTGCCAGCAGCTTAGCAGGGGACCGTGGGCTGTTTTTT. Full variable domain (outside the CDR3, taken from reference TRBV11-3 and TRBJ2-2): EAGVVQSPRYKIIEKKQPVAFWCNPISGHNTLYWYLQNLGQGPELLIRYENEEAVDDSQLPKDRFSAERLKGVDSTLKIQPAELGDSAVYLCASSLAGDRGLFFGEGSRLTVL.

V usage is TRBV11-2 and J usage is TRBJ2-5, with 11 bases lining up with TRBD2. The germline V gene has CDR1 SGHAT and CDR2 FQNNGV. Trimming at V came to 2 bases and at J to 2 bases, leaving 7 bases not matched to a gene. CDR3 length: 17 residues. The CDR3 reads CASSLQGLAGGQETQYF. In DNA form, the CDR3 reads TGTGCCAGCAGCTTACAAGGCCTAGCGGGGGGACAAGAGACCCAGTACTTC.

The chain uses TRBV4-3 and TRBJ1-5; D unclear. The CDR3 is 13 residues long. Looked up from germline, CDR1 is LGHNA and CDR2 is YSLEER. V gave up 1 base and J gave up 2 bases, with 3 bases separating them. The CDR3 bases are TGCGCCAGCAGCCAAGGAGGCAATCAGCCCCAGCATTTT. Encoded protein: CASSQGGNQPQHF.

The chain combines TRBV30 with TRBJ1-2; the D gene is possibly TRBD1 (5 bases). Germline assignment: CDR1 GTSNPN and CDR2 SVGIG (reference sequence). Trimming shortened V by 3 bases and J by 2 bases, and 7 bases separated the two germline ends. The CDR3 is made up of 12 amino acids. The CDR3 sequence is CAWSRANYGYTF. DNA of the CDR3: TGTGCCTGGAGCAGGGCCAACTATGGCTACACCTTC. The full variable domain, with the rest looked up from reference TRBV30 and TRBJ1-2, is SQTIHQWPATLVQPVGSPLSLECTVEGTSNPNLYWYRQAAGRGLQLLFYSVGIGQISSEVPQNLSASRPQDRQFILSSKKLLLSDSGFYLCAWSRANYGYTFGSGTRLTVV.

J is TRBJ1-2 and V is TRBV11-2, with D perhaps TRBD1 (5 bases). Germline V gene lookup returns CDR1 SGHAT and CDR2 FQNNGV. V gave up 3 bases and J gave up 7 bases, with 15 bases separating them. The CDR3 contains 14 residues. For the CDR3, the DNA is TGTGCCAGCAGCTTTCCCAACAGGAATGGTGGCTACACCTTC. It translates to CASSFPNRNGGYTF.

Only one count was recorded for this clone. The genes are TRBV6-2 or TRBV6-3 and TRBJ2-5; TRBD2 matches at 8 bases. V gave up 5 bases and J gave up 4 bases; unmatched junction bases: 6. The germline V gene has CDR1 MNHEY and CDR2 SVGEGT. The CDR3 sequence is 14 residues long. The CDR3 bases are TGTGCCAGCAGTCGCAGCGGGGGAAGAGAGACCCAGTACTTC. Protein: CASSRSGGRETQYF.

J is TRBJ2-2 and V is TRBV28, with D perhaps matching TRBD2 (5 bases). The CDR3 spans 16 residues. Looked up from germline, CDR1 is MDHEN and CDR2 is SYDVKM. The ends were cut back, 1 base at V and 1 base at J, with 10 bases in the middle. The CDR3 region has the DNA TGTGCCAGCAGTTTATATGGCAGCGGGAACACCGGGGAGCTGTTTTTT. It specifies CASSLYGSGNTGELFF. The full variable domain, rest sourced from reference TRBV28 and TRBJ2-2, is DVKVTQSSRYLVKRTGEKVFLECVQDMDHENMFWYRQDPGLGLRLIYFSYDVKMKEKGDIPEGYSVSREKKERFSLILESASTNQTSMYLCASSLYGSGNTGELFFGEGSRLTVL.

This clone was counted a few times. The genes are TRBV5-5 and TRBJ1-1; D remains ambiguous. The CDR3 sequence is 14 residues long. CDR1 SGHKS and CDR2 YYEKEE come from the germline V gene (reference sequence). Trimming stripped 6 bases from V and 0 bases from J, with 12 bases between. CDR3 DNA sequence: TGTGCCAGCACCGTAACGTGGCTGAACACTGAAGCTTTCTTT. Amino acid sequence: CASTVTWLNTEAFF.

The chain has TRBV11-2 and TRBJ1-2, with 10 bases aligning to TRBD1. The germline V gene encodes CDR1 SGHAT and CDR2 FQNNGV. V shed 5 bases and J 7 bases; nucleotides not matched to a gene: 4. This CDR3 is built from 13 residues. The CDR3 nucleotides read TGTGCCAGCAGCGCCGACAGGGGGCTTGGCTACACCTTC. Translated, it gives CASSADRGLGYTF. The entire variable domain, with the rest obtained from reference TRBV11-2 and TRBJ1-2, is as follows: EAGVAQSPRYKIIEKRQSVAFWCNPISGHATLYWYQQILGQGPKLLIQFQNNGVVDDSQLPKDRFSAERLKGVDSTLKIQPAKLEDSAVYLCASSADRGLGYTFGSGTRLTVV.

The gene calls are TRBV27 and TRBJ1-2; D uncertain. This CDR3 region has 14 residues. Germline lookup yields CDR1 MNHEY and CDR2 SMNVEV (reference sequence). V was shortened by 7 bases and J by 0 bases, with 12 bases between the two germline ends. The CDR3 bases are TGTGCCAGCAATGTGGGCCCGGCTAACTATGGCTACACCTTC. This gives the protein CASNVGPANYGYTF.